The source of this T cell receptor (beta chain) is a study of T cell responses to AZD1222 COVID-19 vaccine (dated by TCRdb to the early 2020s). Background on the whole study: AZD1222 recipients given second doses at about 4 weeks or at about 12 weeks were pooled, since spike-specific TCR depth and breadth were not found to differ between the two schedules. A total of approximately 230 trial participants underwent TCR sequencing, of whom 200 to 220 received two doses of AZD1222 and about 25 received two doses of the MenACWY control vaccine. Trial participants were enrolled into age subgroups of 18-55, 56-69 and 70-plus years, which contained about 150, 28 and 57 TCR-sequenced participants, respectively.

Here is what the overall study found, with its caveats: Participants were mostly white British and included more females than males, and it was suggested by the authors that clonal diversity may have been underestimated. The 56-69-year group was small, and its depth increase did not reach significance, likely because of low power. Conclusions about previously exposed vaccinees are limited because only six or seven AZD1222 recipients were SARS-CoV-2 seropositive at baseline. Nearly half of unique spike-specific TCRs reportedly recognized epitopes outside regions mutated in the B.1.351 and B.1.1.7 variants. Because no day 14 peak-response samples were available, the repertoires could be characterized only after the peak T cell response. CD4 TCRs associated with the vaccine covered the entire spike protein, and the dominant responses were in regions 160-218 and 743-854. After two AZD1222 doses, both the breadth and the depth of spike-specific TCRs were significantly higher than at day 0 and than in MenACWY recipients.

V is shortened by 5 bases, J by 5 bases, and the region joining them spans 12 bases. CDR1 and CDR2 (MNHEY, SVGAGI) derive from the germline V gene. The CDR3 starts with the cysteine, ends with the phenylalanine, and has 13 residues. Only CDR3 DNA remains: 39 bases, in frame from the first base. The CDR3 regions of human TCRbeta chains were analyzed by immunosequencing. Per the source publication's procedure: TCRs in the repertoires were matched against a reference library of SARS-CoV-2-specific TCRs that had been generated with the MIRA antigen-specificity platform. Breadth was defined as the fraction of unique TCRs that were SARS-CoV-2-associated, and depth was defined as the fraction of total T cells that were SARS-CoV-2-associated. Each spike-specific TCR was assigned to its reactive spike region and to a CD4 or CD8 class using the MIRA data. Log10-transformed breadth and depth values were compared by one-way ANOVA with Sidak's multiple comparisons tests. In its TCRdb copy, this immuneACCESS table keeps in-frame sequences only and misses some clones. Where compared with another copy, unresolved V genes explain less than half of these, and the others have no known cause. The DNA was the basis for D and trimming; V, J and clone size are from that table. The sample table shows roughly 120,000 clones, and around 82% are seen once. Jointly, the top ten make up roughly 9.9% of the sample.

Sample time point, as interpreted from the label and publication: baseline before first vaccination. Vaccinee samples were obtained from the UK trials COV001 and COV002, which included a single-blind randomized controlled phase 2/3 trial of AZD1222 (ChAdOx1 nCoV-19) in healthy adults. Trial participant PBMC samples were collected at day 0 and day 28 after the second dose for TCRbeta chain sequencing. About this clone: It has no known antigen specificity. No quality values exist for individual bases; no much larger clone is one base distant.

The sequences come from peripheral blood, collected on day 0 of AZD1222 vaccination. This TCR was sampled from an adult in good health. The chain was built from TRBV6-5 and TRBJ1-1, with the identity of the D gene unclear. In nucleotides, the sequence is TGTGCCAGCAGTACCTTCTCGAAGACTGAAGCTTTCTTT. Its amino acids are CASSTFSKTEAFF.